This T cell receptor beta chain was observed in a study of regulatory T cells in long-lasting Graves disease. The TCR beta library used iRepertoire HTBI primers with Arm-PCR amplification of CDR3. Study processing details: From all samples, identification returned approximately 13 TRBJ and approximately 67 TRBV segments. TCRdb ran MiXCR on the multiplex PCR reads and lists one entry per CDR3 protein. The V and J calls reflect TCRdb's pipeline rather than the authors' work. Of approximately 270,000 distinct CDR3 sequences listed, approximately 20% were seen once; the top ten hold about 14%. As for this clonotype: Relative to the germline gene, one junction end is altered; a read error may explain this.

The CDR3 loop spans 14 amino acids. Specified time point: newly diagnosed GD, antithyroid drugs for less than 3 months. From PBMCs, RNA was extracted and then used to make the TCR library. Graves' disease diagnosis was established per American Thyroid Association guidelines. The same specimen was also included in a second study, on T cells in Graves' hyperthyroidism and ophthalmopathy. This second study says: Based on clinical symptoms, serum thyroxine and TRAb, thyroid ultrasound and orbital computed tomography, diagnoses were reached. The TCR CDR3 was amplified in a first-round RT-PCR using the HTBI primer set.

The TCR originated in a woman aged 25 to 39 with Graves disease. This chain links TRBV12-3 or TRBV12-4 with TRBJ2-1; 8 bases match TRBD2. Sequenced here: peripheral blood mononuclear cells (PBMCs), sampled at new diagnosis, from a patient treated with antithyroid drugs. CDR3 nucleotide sequence: TGTGCCAGCACCGATAGCGGGGACTACAATGAGCAGTCCTTC. Protein sequence: CASTDSGDYNEQSF.